One sample yielded the 8 T cell receptor beta chains listed below, sequenced in a study of blood T cell repertoires in COVID-19. TCRdb keeps only in-frame clones here, not all; method: immunoSEQ multiplex PCR. Here the sample spans roughly 430,000 clones, roughly 87% being singletons. Sequencing was done on a sample of PBMCs or T cells enriched from blood (not recorded which). The receptors come from a woman between 35 and 50 years old with acute COVID-19.

V and J are TRBV3-1 (or the pseudogene TRBV3-2) and TRBJ2-2, with 10 nucleotides matching TRBD1. The junction had 14 bases not matched to a gene; V was cut back by 6 bases and J by 7 bases. The germline V gene encodes CDR1 LGHDT and CDR2 YNNKEL (reference sequence). This CDR3 comprises 17 residues. The CDR3 DNA reads as TGTGCCAGCAGGGCACACTTCGGGACAGGGGATGGCGGGGAGCTGTTTTTT. It is translated as CASRAHFGTGDGGELFF.

The chain has TRBV5-1 and TRBJ2-3, with D possibly TRBD2 on 5 matching bases. The V gene's germline CDR1 is SGHRS and CDR2 YFSETQ. Trimming cost V 0 bases and J 1 base, with 9 bases left between them. The CDR3 runs 15 residues. The CDR3 DNA is TGCGCCAGCAGCTTGGGGCTGGGAGGCACAGATACGCAGTATTTT. This encodes CASSLGLGGTDTQYF.

The chain combines TRBV9 with TRBJ2-7, with 10 bases that match TRBD2. The ends lost 4 bases at V and 3 bases at J; junction bases unmatched: 7. CDR3 size: 15 residues. In germline, CDR1 is SGDLS, CDR2 YYNGEE. CDR3 sequence: CASSPRTSGVYEQYF. The CDR3 DNA reads TGTGCCAGCAGCCCCAGGACTAGCGGTGTCTACGAGCAGTACTTC.

V is TRBV27 and J is TRBJ2-5, with 7 bases fitting TRBD1. V shed 7 bases and J 7 bases; nucleotides not matched to a gene: 9. From germline, CDR1 is MNHEY and CDR2 SMNVEV (reference sequence). The CDR3 consists of 13 residues. The CDR3 protein is CASTRQGLGTQYF. For the CDR3, the DNA is TGTGCCAGCACCCGACAGGGTTTGGGGACCCAGTACTTC.

This chain uses TRBV5-1 with TRBJ2-1; the D is unclear. The CDR3 contains 14 residues. Germline lookup yields CDR1 SGHRS and CDR2 YFSETQ. Trimming shortened V by 0 bases and J by 0 bases, and 4 bases separated the two germline ends. CDR3 sequence: CASSLAISYNEQFF. Here the CDR3 DNA reads TGCGCCAGCAGCTTGGCCATCTCCTACAATGAGCAGTTCTTC.

This chain connects TRBV5-1 to TRBJ2-2; TRBD2 matches 8 bases. The length of the CDR3 is 19 residues. V shed 0 bases and J 0 bases; nucleotides not matched to a gene: 10. CDR1 SGHRS and CDR2 YFSETQ come from the germline V gene. This CDR3 is CASSLGFGAGASNTGELFF. CDR3 nucleotides: TGCGCCAGCAGCTTGGGCTTCGGAGCGGGGGCTTCGAACACCGGGGAGCTGTTTTTT.

This clone showed up just once. The chain recombines TRBV4-1 with TRBJ2-2; 7 nucleotides line up with TRBD2. Trimming cost V 3 bases and J 4 bases; bases outside gene matches: 8. This CDR3 is built from 16 residues. CDR1 and CDR2 (germline): MGHRA, YSYEKL. CDR3 in DNA: TGCGCCAGCAGCCAGTGGGCTAGCGGAACCACCGGGGAGCTGTTTTTT. Protein: CASSQWASGTTGELFF.

V gene TRBV18 combines with J gene TRBJ1-2, with D possibly matching TRBD1 (5 bases). CDR1 is KGHSH and CDR2 is LQKENI in the germline V gene. V was cut by 3 bases and J by 2 bases, with 13 bases left in between. This CDR3 contains 15 residues. Here the CDR3 reads CASSPGGARNYGYTF. CDR3 DNA: TGTGCCAGCTCACCTGGAGGGGCTCGGAACTATGGCTACACCTTC.